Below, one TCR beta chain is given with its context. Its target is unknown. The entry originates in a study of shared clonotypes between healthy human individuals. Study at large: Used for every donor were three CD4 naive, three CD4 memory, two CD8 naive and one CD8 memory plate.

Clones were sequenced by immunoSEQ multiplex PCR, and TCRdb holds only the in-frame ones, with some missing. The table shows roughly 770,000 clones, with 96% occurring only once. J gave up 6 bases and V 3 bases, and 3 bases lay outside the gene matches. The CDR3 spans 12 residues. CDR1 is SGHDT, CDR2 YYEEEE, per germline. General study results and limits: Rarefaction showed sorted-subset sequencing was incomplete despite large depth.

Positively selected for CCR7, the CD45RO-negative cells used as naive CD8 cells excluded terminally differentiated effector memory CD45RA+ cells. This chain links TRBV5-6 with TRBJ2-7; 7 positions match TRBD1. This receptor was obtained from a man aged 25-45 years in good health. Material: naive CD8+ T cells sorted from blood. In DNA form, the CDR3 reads TGTGCCAGCAGCTCAGGGGGTGGCGAGCAGTACTTC. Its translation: CASSSGGGEQYF.